This T cell receptor beta chain was recorded in a study of OX40 agonist ivuxolimab in advanced cancers. Across the whole study: Each dose-escalation patient presented with hepatocellular carcinoma, melanoma, renal cell or head and neck cancer. A male proportion of approximately 83% was recorded, with mean age 60 years and range roughly 23 to 79. One patient with hepatocellular carcinoma and two with cutaneous melanoma, three in all, had partial responses. Study-wide findings and caveats: Antigen targets of the expanded peripheral T cells went undetermined.

For this clone: The antigen is undetermined.

Germline CDR1 and CDR2: MNHEY and SMNVEV (reference sequence). CDR3 length: 20 residues. V dropped 4 bases and J dropped 1; count of bases not matched to a gene: 22. Profiling relied on immunoSEQ multiplex PCR, and the TCRdb table lists in-frame clones only, not all of them. This table holds roughly 60,000 clones, about 85% found once. The specimen was CD4+ or CD8+ T cells sorted from blood, collected in a trial of the OX40 agonist ivuxolimab. The gene calls are TRBV27 and TRBJ2-7; 7 bases line up with TRBD1. The clonotype comes from an adult with an advanced solid tumor such as melanoma, head and neck, liver or kidney cancer. For the CDR3, the DNA is TGTGCCAGCAGTTCCAGACAGGGCTCGAGGCGGACTTCACTTTCCTACGAGCAGTACTTC. Its protein product is CASSSRQGSRRTSLSYEQYF.